The 19 T cell receptor beta chains below come from one sample, sequenced in a study of blood T cell repertoires in COVID-19. Method: immunoSEQ multiplex PCR; TCRdb's copy keeps in-frame clones and lacks some. This table holds 310,000 or so clones, approximately 88% found once. Source material: PBMCs or T cells enriched from blood (not recorded which). The receptor source for this set is a woman aged 18-29 years who had recovered from COVID-19.

The rearrangement joins TRBV3-1 (or the pseudogene TRBV3-2) to TRBJ2-7, with 8 bases that match TRBD2. The CDR3 length is 14 residues. Per the germline V gene, CDR1 is LGHDT and CDR2 is YNNKEL (reference sequence). The V segment lost 4 bases and the J segment 2 bases; nucleotides outside the gene matches: 4. CDR3 bases: TGTGCCAGCAGCCCTACTAGCGGTGCCTACGAGCAGTACTTC. Translating it yields CASSPTSGAYEQYF.

This chain's CDR3 is CASSLTGNRNQPQHF. The CDR3 nucleotides are TGTGCCAGCAGCCTGACAGGGAATCGCAATCAGCCCCAGCATTTT. The rearrangement joins TRBV7-6 to TRBJ1-5; 7 bases fit TRBD1. Losses at the gene ends were 5 bases for V and 2 bases for J; bases not matched to a gene: 6. This CDR3 has 15 residues. Germline V gene sequence: CDR1 SGHVS, CDR2 FNYEAQ.

This sequence joins TRBV6-1 and TRBJ1-4, with D perhaps TRBD1 (6 bases). Trimming pared 3 bases from V and 4 bases from J, leaving 15 bases between. Germline CDR1 reads MNHNS; CDR2 reads SASEGT. The CDR3 runs 16 residues. The CDR3 sequence is CASSEPTGWVNEKLFF. DNA of the CDR3: TGTGCCAGCAGTGAGCCAACAGGGTGGGTTAATGAAAAACTGTTTTTT.

The J gene is TRBJ1-2, the V gene TRBV28, with D possibly matching TRBD1 (5 bases). Germline CDR1 reads MDHEN; CDR2 reads SYDVKM. This CDR3 region has 11 residues. Trimming cost V 5 bases and J 6 bases, with 7 bases left between them. CDR3 bases: TGTGCCAGCAGTGGACAAAATGGCTACACCTTC. Amino acid sequence: CASSGQNGYTF.

The V call is TRBV18, the J call TRBJ1-5; 7 bases fit TRBD1. The germline V gene has CDR1 KGHSH and CDR2 LQKENI. This CDR3 has 14 amino acids. V lost 5 bases and J lost 2; bases outside the gene matches: 3. The CDR3 loop is CASSEQGRNQPQHF. In nucleotides, the CDR3 is TGTGCCAGCTCAGAACAGGGGCGCAATCAGCCCCAGCATTTT.

The chain is built from TRBV28 and TRBJ1-2, with D unresolved. CDR1 is MDHEN, CDR2 SYDVKM, per germline. The CDR3 extends over 13 amino acids. The V and J ends lost 3 bases and 3 bases respectively, with 8 bases between them. CDR3 protein: CASSFGVDYGYTF. The CDR3 nucleotides are TGTGCCAGCAGTTTCGGGGTTGACTATGGCTACACCTTC.

The CDR3 region is CASSLQGESPLHF. CDR3 DNA: TGTGCCAGCAGCTTACAGGGGGAATCACCCCTCCACTTT. V and J are TRBV7-3 and TRBJ1-6; 7 bases agree with TRBD1. The V gene's germline CDR1 is SGHTA and CDR2 FQGTGA. V dropped 2 bases and J dropped 10; count of bases not matched to a gene: 2. CDR3 length equals 13 residues.

This chain connects TRBV27 to TRBJ1-2; D gene uncertain. Deletions cut 5 bases from V and 1 base from J, with 11 bases between. The CDR3 consists of 14 residues. Germline values: CDR1 MNHEY, CDR2 SMNVEV (reference sequence). CDR3: CASSPGLINYGYTF. CDR3 nucleotide sequence: TGTGCCAGCAGTCCGGGTCTGATTAACTATGGCTACACCTTC.

This chain uses TRBV5-4 with TRBJ2-5; TRBD1 might be the D (5 bases). This CDR3 spans 14 amino acids. The V and J ends lost 0 bases and 1 base respectively, with 7 bases between them. Germline CDR1 and CDR2: SGHNT and YYREEE (reference sequence). Here the CDR3 DNA reads TGTGCCAGCAGCTTGGAGACAGTCCAAGAGACCCAGTACTTC. Translating gives CASSLETVQETQYF.

This sequence joins TRBV2 and TRBJ1-2; tentative D call: TRBD1 (5 bases). With 1 base removed from V and 6 bases from J, the gap between germline ends came to 12 bases. The CDR3 has 14 residues. Germline loops: CDR1 SNHLY, CDR2 FYNNEI. CDR3 sequence reads: CASSEEGSLDGYTF. CDR3 nucleotide sequence: TGTGCCAGCAGTGAAGAGGGGTCTCTTGATGGCTACACCTTC.

This clone has only a few counts. This chain links TRBV28 with TRBJ1-1, with D possibly being TRBD1 (5 bases). Per the germline V gene, CDR1 is MDHEN and CDR2 is SYDVKM. There are 13 residues in the CDR3. Trimming removed 3 bases at V and 4 bases at J, with 9 bases between. CDR3 coding DNA: TGTGCCAGCAGTTTGCTGGGGCGCACTGAAGCTTTCTTT. This translates into CASSLLGRTEAFF.

The chain uses TRBV18 and TRBJ2-1, with 9 nucleotides matching TRBD2. This CDR3 is built from 17 residues. Trimming removed 0 bases from V and 0 bases from J; junction bases left unmatched: 3. The germline V gene has CDR1 KGHSH and CDR2 LQKENI. The CDR3 sequence is CASSPPLAGFSYNEQFF. The CDR3 DNA reads as TGTGCCAGCTCACCACCACTAGCGGGCTTCTCCTACAATGAGCAGTTCTTC.

The chain couples TRBV2 to TRBJ1-1, with 12 bases fitting TRBD1. The germline V gene encodes CDR1 SNHLY and CDR2 FYNNEI. The CDR3 has 15 residues. V was clipped by 0 bases and J by 11 bases; unmatched bases: 7. CDR3 amino acids: CASSEAPGQGAGAFF. Written as DNA, the CDR3 is TGTGCCAGCAGTGAAGCTCCGGGACAGGGGGCAGGCGCTTTCTTT.

This chain joins TRBV6-5 and TRBJ1-2; perhaps TRBD1 as D (6 bases). Germline-derived CDR1 and CDR2 are MNHEY and SVGAGI. Trimming cost V 10 bases and J 8 bases, with 23 bases left between them. The CDR3 runs 14 residues. In DNA form, the CDR3 reads TGTGCCACGACGAGGGGGGGTAGGGAGGGCGGCTACACCTTC. Protein sequence: CATTRGGREGGYTF.

V is TRBV7-9 and J is TRBJ1-1; 8 bases are a match to TRBD1. Trimming at V came to 4 bases and at J to 5 bases, leaving 6 bases not matched to a gene. The CDR3 has 14 amino acids. Germline V gene lookup returns CDR1 SEHNR and CDR2 FQNEAQ (reference sequence). The CDR3 DNA sequence: TGTGCCAGCAGCTCTCAGGGGGCGTTGACTGAAGCTTTCTTT. Translating gives CASSSQGALTEAFF.

This clone was observed a few times. The gene calls are TRBV27 and TRBJ1-2; D ambiguous. Germline CDR1 is MNHEY and CDR2 is SMNVEV (reference sequence). The germline V and J ends were trimmed by 5 bases and 4 bases, with 17 bases remaining between them. This CDR3 has 15 amino acids. CDR3 nucleotide sequence: TGTGCCAGCAGTGGAAGCAACCAGGCCCTCTATGGCTACACCTTC. This sequence encodes CASSGSNQALYGYTF.

The chain has TRBV2 and TRBJ2-3; D remains unclear. The CDR3 loop spans 14 amino acids. CDR1 SNHLY and CDR2 FYNNEI come from the germline V gene. Between the trimmed V and J ends, which lost 7 bases and 5 bases, there was a span of 16 bases. CDR3 amino acids: CASTMTQTGDTQYF. The CDR3, as DNA: TGTGCCAGCACCATGACCCAAACGGGAGATACGCAGTATTTT.

This chain links TRBV11-1 with TRBJ2-7, with a possible D match to TRBD1 (5 bases). This CDR3 region has 14 residues. The germline V and J ends were trimmed by 5 bases and 1 base, with 12 bases remaining between them. The germline V gene has CDR1 SGHAT and CDR2 FQDESV (reference sequence). The CDR3 reads CASSLLGQSYEQYF. In nucleotides, the CDR3 is TGTGCCAGCAGCCTCTTGGGGCAGTCCTACGAGCAGTACTTC.

This clone was observed a handful of times. This chain links TRBV6-2 or TRBV6-3 with TRBJ1-5; the D is unclear. Germline CDR1 and CDR2: MNHEY and SVGEGT. The CDR3 sequence is 15 residues long. V was pared by 2 bases and J by 5 bases, with 13 bases between. CDR3 protein: CASSYVAGLDQPQHF. CDR3 nucleotide sequence: TGTGCCAGCAGTTACGTGGCTGGTTTGGATCAGCCCCAGCATTTT.